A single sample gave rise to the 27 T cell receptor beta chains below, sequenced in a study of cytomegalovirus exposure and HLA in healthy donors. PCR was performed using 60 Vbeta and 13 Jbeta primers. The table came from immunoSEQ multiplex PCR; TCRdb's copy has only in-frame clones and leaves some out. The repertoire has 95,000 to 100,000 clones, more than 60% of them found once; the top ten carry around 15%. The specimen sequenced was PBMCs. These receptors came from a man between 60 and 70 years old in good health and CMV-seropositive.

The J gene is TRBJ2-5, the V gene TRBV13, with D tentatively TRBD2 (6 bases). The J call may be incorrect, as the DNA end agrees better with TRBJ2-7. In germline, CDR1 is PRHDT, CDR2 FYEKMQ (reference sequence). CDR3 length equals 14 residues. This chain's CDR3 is CASRSSGLPYEQYF. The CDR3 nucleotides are TGTGCCAGCAGAAGCAGCGGGTTGCCCTACGAGCAGTACTTC.

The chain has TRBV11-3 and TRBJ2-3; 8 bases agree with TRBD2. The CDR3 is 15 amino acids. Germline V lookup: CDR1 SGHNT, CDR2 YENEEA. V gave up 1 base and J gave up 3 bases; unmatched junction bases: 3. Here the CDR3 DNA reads TGTGCCAGCAGCTTAGGCGGGGGGCAGACAGATACGCAGTATTTT. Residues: CASSLGGGQTDTQYF. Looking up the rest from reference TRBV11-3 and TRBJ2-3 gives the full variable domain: EAGVVQSPRYKIIEKKQPVAFWCNPISGHNTLYWYLQNLGQGPELLIRYENEEAVDDSQLPKDRFSAERLKGVDSTLKIQPAELGDSAVYLCASSLGGGQTDTQYFGPGTRLTVL.

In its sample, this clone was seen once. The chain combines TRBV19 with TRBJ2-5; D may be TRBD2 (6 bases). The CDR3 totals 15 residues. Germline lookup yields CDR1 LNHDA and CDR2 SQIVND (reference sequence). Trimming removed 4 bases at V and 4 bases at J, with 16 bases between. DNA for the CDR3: TGTGCCAGTAGTACTCGAAGACTAGGTGGAGAGACCCAGTACTTC. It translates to CASSTRRLGGETQYF.

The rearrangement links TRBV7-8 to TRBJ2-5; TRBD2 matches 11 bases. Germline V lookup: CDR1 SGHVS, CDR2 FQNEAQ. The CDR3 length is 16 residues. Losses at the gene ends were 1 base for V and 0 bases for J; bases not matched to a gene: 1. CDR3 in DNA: TGTGCCAGCAGCTTAGGGACTAGCGGGTACCAAGAGACCCAGTACTTC. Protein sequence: CASSLGTSGYQETQYF. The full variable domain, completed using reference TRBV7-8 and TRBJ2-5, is GAGVSQSPRYKVAKRGQDVALRCDPISGHVSLFWYQQALGQGPEFLTYFQNEAQLDKSGLPSDRFFAERPEGSVSTLKIQRTQQEDSAVYLCASSLGTSGYQETQYFGPGTRLLVL.

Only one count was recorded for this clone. The CDR3 spells CASSVTGQTHDGYTF. In DNA form, the CDR3 reads TGTGCCAGCAGCGTCACAGGACAGACCCATGATGGCTACACCTTC. V gene TRBV9 combines with J gene TRBJ1-2; maybe TRBD1 (6 bases). Per germline, CDR1 SGDLS and CDR2 YYNGEE. The V gene lost 2 bases and the J gene lost 6 bases, with 17 bases spanning the gap. This CDR3 is built from 15 residues.

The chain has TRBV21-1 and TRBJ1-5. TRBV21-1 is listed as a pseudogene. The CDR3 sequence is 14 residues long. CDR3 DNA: TGTGCCAGCCCTTGCTGTCGGAGCAATCAGCCCCAGCATTTT. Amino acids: CASPCCRSNQPQHF.

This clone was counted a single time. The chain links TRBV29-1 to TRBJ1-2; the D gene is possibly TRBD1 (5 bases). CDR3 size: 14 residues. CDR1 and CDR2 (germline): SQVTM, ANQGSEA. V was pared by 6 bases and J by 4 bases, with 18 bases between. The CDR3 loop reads CSVDKDSYGYGYTF. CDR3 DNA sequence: TGCAGCGTGGACAAAGACAGTTATGGCTATGGCTACACCTTC.

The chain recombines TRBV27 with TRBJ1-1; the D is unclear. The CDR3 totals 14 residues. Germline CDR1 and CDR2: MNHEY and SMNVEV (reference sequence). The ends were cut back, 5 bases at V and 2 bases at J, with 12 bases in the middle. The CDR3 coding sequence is TGTGCCAGCAGTCCCCAACCGGTTAACACTGAAGCTTTCTTT. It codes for CASSPQPVNTEAFF.

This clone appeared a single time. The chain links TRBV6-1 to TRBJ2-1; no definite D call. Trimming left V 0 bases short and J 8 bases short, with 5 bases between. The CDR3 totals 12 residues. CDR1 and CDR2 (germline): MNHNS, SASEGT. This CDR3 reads CASSEAGYEQFF. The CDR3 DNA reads TGTGCCAGCAGTGAAGCCGGTTATGAGCAGTTCTTC.

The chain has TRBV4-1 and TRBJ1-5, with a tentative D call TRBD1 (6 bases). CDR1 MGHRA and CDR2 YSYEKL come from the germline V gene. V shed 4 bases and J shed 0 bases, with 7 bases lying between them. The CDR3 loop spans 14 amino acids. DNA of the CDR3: TGCGCCAGCAGCCGGACAGATAGCAATCAGCCCCAGCATTTT. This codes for CASSRTDSNQPQHF.

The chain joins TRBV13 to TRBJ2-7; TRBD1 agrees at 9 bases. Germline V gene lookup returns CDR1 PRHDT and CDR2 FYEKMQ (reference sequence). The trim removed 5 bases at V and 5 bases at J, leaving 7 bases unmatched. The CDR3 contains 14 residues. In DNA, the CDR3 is TGTGCCAGCAGCCAGGGACAGGGTCCCGACGAGCAGTACTTC. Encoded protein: CASSQGQGPDEQYF.

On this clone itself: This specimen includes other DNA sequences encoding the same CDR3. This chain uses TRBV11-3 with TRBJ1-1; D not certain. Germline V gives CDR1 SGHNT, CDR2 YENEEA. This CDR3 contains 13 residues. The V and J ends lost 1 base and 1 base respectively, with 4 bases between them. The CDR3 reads CASSLGGNTEAFF. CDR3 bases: TGTGCCAGCAGCTTAGGAGGGAACACTGAAGCTTTCTTT.

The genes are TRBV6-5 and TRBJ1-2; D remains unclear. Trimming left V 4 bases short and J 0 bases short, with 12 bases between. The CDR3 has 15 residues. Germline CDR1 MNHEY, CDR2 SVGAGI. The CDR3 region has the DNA TGTGCCAGCAGTTCCGCCGACACCCCTAACTATGGCTACACCTTC. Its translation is CASSSADTPNYGYTF.

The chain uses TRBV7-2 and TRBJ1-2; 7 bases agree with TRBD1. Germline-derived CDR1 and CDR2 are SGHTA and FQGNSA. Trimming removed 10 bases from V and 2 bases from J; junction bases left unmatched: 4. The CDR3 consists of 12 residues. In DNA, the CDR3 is TGTGCCAAAGAGGGACAGAACTATGGCTACACCTTC. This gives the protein CAKEGQNYGYTF.

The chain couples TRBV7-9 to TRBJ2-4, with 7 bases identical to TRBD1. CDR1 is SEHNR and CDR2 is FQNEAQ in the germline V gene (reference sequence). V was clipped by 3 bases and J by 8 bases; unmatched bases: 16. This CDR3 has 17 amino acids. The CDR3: CASSLGNNRDRKDIQYF. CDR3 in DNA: TGTGCCAGCAGCTTGGGAAACAACCGGGACAGAAAGGACATTCAGTACTTC.

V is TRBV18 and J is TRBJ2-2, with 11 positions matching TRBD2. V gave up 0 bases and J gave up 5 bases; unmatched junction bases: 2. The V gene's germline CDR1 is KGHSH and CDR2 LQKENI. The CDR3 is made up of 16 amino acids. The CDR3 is CASSPPSSGGTGELFF. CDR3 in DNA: TGTGCCAGCTCACCACCTTCTAGCGGGGGGACCGGGGAGCTGTTTTTT.

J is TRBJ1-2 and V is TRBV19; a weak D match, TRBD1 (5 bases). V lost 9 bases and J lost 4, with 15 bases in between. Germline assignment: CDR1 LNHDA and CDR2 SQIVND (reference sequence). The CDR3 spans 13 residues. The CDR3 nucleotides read TGTGCCAGCCGGACACTTGGAGTCTATGGCTACACCTTC. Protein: CASRTLGVYGYTF.

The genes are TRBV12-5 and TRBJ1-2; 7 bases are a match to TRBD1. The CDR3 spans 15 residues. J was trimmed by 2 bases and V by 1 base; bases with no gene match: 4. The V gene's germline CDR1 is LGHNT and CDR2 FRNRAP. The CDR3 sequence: CASGLGTGPNYGYTF. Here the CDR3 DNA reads TGTGCTAGTGGTTTGGGGACAGGCCCAAACTATGGCTACACCTTC. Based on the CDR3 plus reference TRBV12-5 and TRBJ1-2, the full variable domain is DARVTQTPRHKVTEMGQEVTMRCQPILGHNTVFWYRQTMMQGLELLAYFRNRAPLDDSGMPKDRFSAEMPDATLATLKIQPSEPRDSAVYFCASGLGTGPNYGYTFGSGTRLTVV.

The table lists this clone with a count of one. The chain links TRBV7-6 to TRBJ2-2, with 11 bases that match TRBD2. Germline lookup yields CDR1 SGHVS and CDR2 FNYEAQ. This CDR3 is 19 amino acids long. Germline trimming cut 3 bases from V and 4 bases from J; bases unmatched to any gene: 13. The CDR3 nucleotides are TGTGCCAGCAGCTTGTTGGTAGCGGGGGGGCCATTTTCCACCGGGGAGCTGTTTTTT. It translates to CASSLLVAGGPFSTGELFF.

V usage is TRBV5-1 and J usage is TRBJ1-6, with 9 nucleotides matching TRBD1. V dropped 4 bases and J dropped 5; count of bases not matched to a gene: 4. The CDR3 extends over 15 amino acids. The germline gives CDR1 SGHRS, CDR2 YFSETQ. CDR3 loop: CASSAGTGNNSPLHF. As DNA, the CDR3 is TGCGCCAGCAGCGCGGGGACAGGGAATAATTCACCCCTCCACTTT.

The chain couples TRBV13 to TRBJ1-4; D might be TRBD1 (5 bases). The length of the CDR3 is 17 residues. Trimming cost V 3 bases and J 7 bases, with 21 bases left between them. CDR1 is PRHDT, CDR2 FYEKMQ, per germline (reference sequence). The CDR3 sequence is CASSFSLTGGSSEKLFF. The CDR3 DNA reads TGTGCCAGCAGCTTCAGTCTGACCGGGGGGAGCAGTGAAAAACTGTTTTTT.

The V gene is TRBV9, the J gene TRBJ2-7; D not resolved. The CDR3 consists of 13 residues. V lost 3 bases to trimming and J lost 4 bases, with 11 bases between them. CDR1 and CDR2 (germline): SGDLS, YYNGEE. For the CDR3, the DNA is TGTGCCAGCAGCGCCCTGAACAGTTACGAGCAGTACTTC. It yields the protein CASSALNSYEQYF.

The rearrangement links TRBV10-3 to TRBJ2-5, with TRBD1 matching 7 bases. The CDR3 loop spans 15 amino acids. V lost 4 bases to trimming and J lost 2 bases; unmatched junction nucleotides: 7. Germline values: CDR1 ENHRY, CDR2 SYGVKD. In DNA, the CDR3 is TGTGCCATCAGTGTTACAGGGGACCCACAAGAGACCCAGTACTTC. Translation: CAISVTGDPQETQYF.

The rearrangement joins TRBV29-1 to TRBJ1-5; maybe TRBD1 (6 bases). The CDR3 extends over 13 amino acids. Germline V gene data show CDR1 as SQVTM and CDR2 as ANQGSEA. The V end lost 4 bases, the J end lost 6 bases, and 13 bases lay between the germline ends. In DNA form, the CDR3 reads TGCAGCGTTGTCTGGGGGCTTGGTCAGCCCCAGCATTTT. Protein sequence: CSVVWGLGQPQHF.

The CDR3 DNA follows: TGTGCTAGTGCCCGGCGGGGGGTAGGGGAGACCCAGTACTTC. Its protein is CASARRGVGETQYF. The J gene is TRBJ2-5, the V gene TRBV12-5; 8 bases line up with TRBD2. The CDR3 is 14 amino acids. The V segment lost 7 bases and the J segment 5 bases; nucleotides outside the gene matches: 9. From germline, CDR1 is LGHNT and CDR2 FRNRAP.

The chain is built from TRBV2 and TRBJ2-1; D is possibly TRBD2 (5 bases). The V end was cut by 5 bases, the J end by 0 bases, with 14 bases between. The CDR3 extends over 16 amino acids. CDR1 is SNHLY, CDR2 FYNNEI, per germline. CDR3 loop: CASSLGLAPSYNEQFF. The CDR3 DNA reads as TGTGCCAGCAGTCTCGGACTGGCGCCCTCCTACAATGAGCAGTTCTTC.

The CDR3 region is CASSLEQGVSYEQYF. In DNA form, the CDR3 reads TGTGCCAGCAGCTTAGAACAGGGGGTCTCCTACGAGCAGTACTTC. This chain joins TRBV7-8 and TRBJ2-7; 8 bases match TRBD1. The trim removed 1 base at V and 0 bases at J, leaving 2 bases unmatched. Germline loops: CDR1 SGHVS, CDR2 FQNEAQ. This CDR3 is 15 amino acids long.